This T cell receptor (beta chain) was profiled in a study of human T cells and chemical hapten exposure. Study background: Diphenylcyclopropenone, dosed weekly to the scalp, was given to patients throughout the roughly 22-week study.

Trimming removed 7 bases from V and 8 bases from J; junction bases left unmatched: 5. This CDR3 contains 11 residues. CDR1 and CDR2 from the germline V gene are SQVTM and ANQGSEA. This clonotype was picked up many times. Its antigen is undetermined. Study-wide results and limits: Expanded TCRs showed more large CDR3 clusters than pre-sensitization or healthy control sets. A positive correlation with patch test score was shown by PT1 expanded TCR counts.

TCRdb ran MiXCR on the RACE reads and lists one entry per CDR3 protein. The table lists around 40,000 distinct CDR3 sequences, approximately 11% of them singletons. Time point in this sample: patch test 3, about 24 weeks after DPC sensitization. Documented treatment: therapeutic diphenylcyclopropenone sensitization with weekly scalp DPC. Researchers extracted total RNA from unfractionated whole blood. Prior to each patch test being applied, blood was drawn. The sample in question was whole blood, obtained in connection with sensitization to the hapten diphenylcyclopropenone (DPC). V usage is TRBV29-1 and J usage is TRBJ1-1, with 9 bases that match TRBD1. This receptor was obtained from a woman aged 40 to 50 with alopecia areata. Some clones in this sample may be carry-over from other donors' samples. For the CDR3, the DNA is TGCAGCGGCCGGGACAGGGCCGAAGCTTTCTTT. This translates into CSGRDRAEAFF. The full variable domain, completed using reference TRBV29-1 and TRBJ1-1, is SAVISQKPSRDICQRGTSLTIQCQVDSQVTMMFWYRQQPGQSLTLIATANQGSEATYESGFVIDKFPISRPNLTFSTLTVSNMSPEDSSIYLCSGRDRAEAFFGQGTRLTVV.